This is a list of T cell receptor beta chains from one sample in a study of control samples from healthy donors and cancer patients. Assay used: immunoSEQ multiplex PCR; TCRdb lists only in-frame clones, some missing. The sample comprises 150,000 or so clones, roughly nine tenths of which are singletons, and about 7.1% rests with the top ten. The material sequenced was blood. The receptors come from a man younger than 30 in good health. The CDR3 runs from the conserved cysteine through the conserved F or W. A D gene is named only where the DNA matches it firmly. Rows give clone size only sometimes, using once, few, many, or a class for an expanded clone.

TRBJ1-1	-	TRBD1	TRBV10-3	CAIRKGQGNTEAFF	TGTGCCATCAGGAAGGGACAGGGGAACACTGAAGCTTTCTTT
TRBJ1-3	-	-	TRBV5-8	CASSLDANSGNTIYF	TGTGCCAGCAGCTTGGATGCAAACTCTGGAAACACCATATATTTT
TRBJ2-5	-	-	TRBV7-2	CTSSPPALQGETQYF	TGTACCAGCAGCCCCCCGGCCCTGCAGGGAGAGACCCAGTACTTC
TRBJ1-1	-	-	TRBV30	CAWKEIGAGTEAFF	TGTGCCTGGAAGGAGATAGGAGCGGGCACTGAAGCTTTCTTT
TRBJ1-1	-	TRBD1	TRBV5-8	CASSLQGGTEAFF	TGTGCCAGCAGCTTACAGGGGGGAACTGAAGCTTTCTTT
TRBJ2-1	-	-	TRBV4-2	CASSQAGTNEQFF	TGTGCCAGCAGCCAAGCCGGGACCAATGAGCAGTTCTTC
TRBJ1-1	once	-	TRBV27	CASSDYREAFF	TGTGCCAGCAGTGATTACAGGGAAGCTTTCTTT
TRBJ2-5	-	TRBD2	TRBV10-2	CASTVASGDQETQYF	TGCGCCAGCACCGTCGCTAGCGGGGACCAAGAGACCCAGTACTTC
TRBJ1-2	-	-	TRBV5-6	CASSLGQSPVRGYTF	TGTGCCAGCAGCTTGGGACAGTCCCCCGTCCGGGGCTACACCTTC
TRBJ2-4	few	-	TRBV23-1	CASSHRGLAKNIQYF	TGCGCCAGCAGTCATAGGGGATTAGCCAAAAACATTCAGTACTTC
TRBJ1-4	-	-	TRBV4-1	CASSQEIRRAIGEKLFF	TGCGCCAGCAGCCAAGAGATTAGGAGGGCCATAGGAGAAAAACTGTTTTTT
TRBJ1-1	-	TRBD1	TRBV30	CAWDVGQGGSEAFF	TGTGCCTGGGACGTGGGACAGGGGGGTTCTGAAGCTTTCTTT
TRBJ2-3	-	-	TRBV28	CASSSGGAQQTDTQYF	TGTGCCAGCAGTTCTGGGGGGGCACAGCAGACAGATACGCAGTATTTT
TRBJ2-7	-	TRBD1	TRBV6-2/TRBV6-3	CASSYGGQGTYEQYF	TGTGCCAGCAGTTACGGCGGACAGGGTACGTACGAGCAGTACTTC
TRBJ2-5	-	-	TRBV5-4	CASSKDPGVETQYF	TGTGCCAGCAGCAAGGACCCGGGTGTGGAGACCCAGTACTTC
TRBJ1-3	few	-	TRBV7-2	CASSLHGGLPGNTIYF	TGTGCCAGCAGCTTACACGGGGGGCTTCCCGGAAACACCATATATTTT
TRBJ2-7	-	TRBD1	TRBV15	CATSSTGGSFYEQYF	TGTGCCACCAGCAGCACAGGGGGCTCTTTCTACGAGCAGTACTTC
TRBJ1-2	-	TRBD1	TRBV29-1	CSVEPRTGAYGYTF	TGCAGCGTTGAACCCAGGACAGGGGCCTATGGCTACACCTTC
TRBJ1-4	once	-	TRBV19	CASSMTLAVYEKLFF	TGTGCCAGTAGTATGACCTTAGCGGTATATGAAAAACTGTTTTTT
TRBJ2-7	-	-	TRBV6-5	CASTRGVTYEQYF	TGTGCCAGCACCAGGGGTGTTACCTACGAGCAGTACTTC
TRBJ2-2	-	TRBD2	TRBV11-3	CASSSSSSGGRGGELFF	TGTGCCAGCAGCTCCTCCTCTAGCGGGGGGAGGGGCGGGGAGCTGTTTTTT
TRBJ2-5	-	-	TRBV7-3	CASSSRPHF	TGTGCCAGCAGCTCGCGGCCACACTTC
TRBJ1-6	-	-	TRBV27	CASSFGGGPNSPLHF	TGTGCCAGCAGTTTTGGGGGAGGACCTAACTCACCCCTCCACTTT
TRBJ2-1	-	TRBD1	TRBV4-2	CASSQEGQPYNEQFF	TGTGCCAGCAGCCAAGAGGGACAGCCATACAATGAGCAGTTCTTC
TRBJ2-5	-	TRBD2	TRBV4-1	CASSQVALAGGSQETQYF	TGCGCCAGCAGCCAAGTCGCACTAGCGGGGGGATCCCAAGAGACCCAGTACTTC
TRBJ2-3	-	TRBD1	TRBV4-1	CASSQEIPGQGGKYF	TGCGCCAGCAGCCAAGAAATCCCCGGACAGGGTGGAAAGTATTTT
TRBJ1-1	-	-	TRBV27	CASSSSVNTEAFF	TGTGCCAGCAGTTCATCAGTGAACACTGAAGCTTTCTTT
TRBJ2-7	-	TRBD2	TRBV11-2	CASSSRGGLGEQYF	TGTGCCAGCAGCTCCCGGGGGGGGCTGGGCGAGCAGTACTTC
TRBJ1-2	-	TRBD1	TRBV10-3	CAIRRTTGGNGYTF	TGTGCCATCAGGAGAACGACAGGGGGCAATGGCTACACCTTC
TRBJ2-2	-	-	TRBV14	CASSPFGGTGELFF	TGTGCCAGCAGCCCTTTCGGGGGCACCGGGGAGCTGTTTTTT
TRBJ1-1	-	-	TRBV29-1	CSVTPAGNTEAFF	TGCAGCGTTACCCCGGCGGGGAACACTGAAGCTTTCTTT
TRBJ2-5	-	-	TRBV4-1	CASSPPAGQETQYF	TGCGCCAGCAGCCCCCCAGCAGGACAAGAGACCCAGTACTTC
TRBJ2-2	-	-	TRBV29-1	CSVGNTGELFF	TGCAGCGTTGGGAACACCGGGGAGCTGTTTTTT
TRBJ2-7	-	-	TRBV28	CASSLGGGYEQYF	TGTGCCAGCAGTTTGGGGGGCGGGTACGAGCAGTACTTC
TRBJ1-2	-	TRBD1	TRBV19	CASSQRDSPEGPPYYGYTF	TGTGCCAGTAGTCAAAGGGACAGTCCGGAGGGACCCCCTTACTATGGCTACACCTTC
TRBJ1-1	-	TRBD1	TRBV19	CASSTGGHTEAFF	TGTGCCAGTTCTACAGGGGGCCACACTGAAGCTTTCTTT
TRBJ2-7	-	-	TRBV6-5	CASPKADRASYEQYF	TGTGCCAGCCCTAAGGCGGACAGAGCCTCCTACGAGCAGTACTTC
TRBJ1-5	-	-	TRBV29-1	CSVEQGLNQPQHF	TGCAGCGTTGAACAGGGACTCAATCAGCCCCAGCATTTT
TRBJ2-5	-	-	TRBV3-1/TRBV3-2	CASSQDSWGTQYF	TGTGCCAGCAGCCAAGATTCCTGGGGGACCCAGTACTTC
TRBJ2-7	-	-	TRBV5-1	CASSSHQCCDEQYF	TGCGCCAGCAGCTCCCATCAATGTTGCGACGAGCAGTACTTC
TRBJ1-1	-	-	TRBV7-9	CASSLMSGNTEAFF	TGTGCCAGCAGCTTAATGTCGGGAAACACTGAAGCTTTCTTT
TRBJ1-2	-	-	TRBV5-3	CARSLAVTGTNYGYTF	TGTGCCAGAAGCTTGGCCGTGACAGGTACTAACTATGGCTACACCTTC
TRBJ1-5	-	TRBD1	TRBV19	CATTGRINSNQPQHF	TGTGCCACGACAGGGCGTATTAATAGCAATCAGCCCCAGCATTTT
TRBJ2-1	-	TRBD1	TRBV18	CASSPTGSGEQFF	TGTGCCAGCTCCCCGACAGGGTCCGGTGAGCAGTTCTTC
TRBJ1-2	once	TRBD1	TRBV28	CASSLRTGIYGYTF	TGTGCCAGCAGTCTCAGGACAGGGATCTATGGCTACACCTTC
TRBJ2-5	-	TRBD2	TRBV5-1	CASSLGETSGGRETQYF	TGCGCCAGCAGCCTGGGAGAAACTAGCGGGGGTCGGGAGACCCAGTACTTC
TRBJ1-1	once	-	TRBV10-1	CASSEWGNTEAFF	TGCGCCAGCAGTGAGTGGGGCAACACTGAAGCTTTCTTT
TRBJ1-2	-	-	TRBV4-3	CASSPSITEGIYGYTF	TGCGCCAGCAGCCCCTCTATTACAGAGGGGATCTATGGCTACACCTTC
TRBJ2-1	few	-	TRBV6-1	CASSDYRGGGEQFF	TGTGCCAGCAGTGATTATAGAGGGGGGGGTGAGCAGTTCTTC
TRBJ1-1	-	TRBD1	TRBV28	CASSLGQVSSADTEAFF	TGTGCCAGCAGCCTTGGACAGGTTTCTTCTGCTGACACTGAAGCTTTCTTT
TRBJ1-4	-	-	TRBV15	CATSKESGTGNEKLFF	TGTGCCACCAGCAAGGAGTCCGGGACGGGCAATGAAAAACTGTTTTTT
TRBJ1-2	-	-	TRBV4-1	CASSQGQLSNYGYTF	TGCGCCAGCAGCCAAGGACAGCTATCTAACTATGGCTACACCTTC
TRBJ2-1	-	TRBD2	TRBV7-6	CASSLGGGLYDQQFF	TGTGCCAGCAGCTTAGGGGGGGGACTTTACGACCAGCAGTTCTTC
TRBJ2-1	-	TRBD1	TRBV10-3	CAISSPTGVGANEQFF	TGTGCCATCAGCTCCCCGACAGGGGTTGGAGCCAATGAGCAGTTCTTC
TRBJ1-1	-	-	TRBV10-2	CASSDRIGASPPGKKAFF	TGCGCCAGCAGTGACAGGATCGGGGCATCTCCTCCGGGCAAGAAAGCTTTCTTT
TRBJ2-3	-	TRBD2	TRBV6-2/TRBV6-3	CASSYSKERGLTDTQYF	TGTGCCAGCAGTTACTCGAAGGAGCGGGGGCTCACAGATACGCAGTATTTT
TRBJ1-3	-	-	TRBV12-3/TRBV12-4	CASSLDRGNTIYF	TGTGCCAGCAGTTTAGACCGCGGAAACACCATATATTTT
TRBJ1-2	-	TRBD1	TRBV29-1	CSVYTGVYGYTF	TGCAGCGTCTATACAGGGGTCTATGGCTACACCTTC
TRBJ1-2	-	TRBD1	TRBV19	CASIQQGAWGYTF	TGTGCCAGTATTCAACAGGGGGCCTGGGGCTACACCTTC
TRBJ1-6	-	-	TRBV28	CASSLGGAYSPLHF	TGTGCCAGCAGTCTGGGGGGCGCGTATTCACCCCTCCACTTT